These 22 T cell receptor beta chains were all obtained from the same sample, sequenced in a study of beta chain features in type 1 diabetes. Which antigens these TCRs recognize remains unknown. Every bit of the isolated RNA underwent reverse transcription, so sequencing read expressed TCRB transcripts. Clones were sequenced by immunoSEQ multiplex PCR, and TCRdb holds only the in-frame ones, with some missing. The sample records around 300,000 clones, about 15% being singletons. General observations from the study: Shortening that was moderate but significant affected the TCRB CDR3s of Type 1 diabetes patients in all four CD4+ subsets.

The sample taken for sequencing was naive CD4+ T cells from blood. Source of these receptors: a man aged 18 to 29 with type 1 diabetes.

Comments on this clone: The CDR3 does not end in the conserved phenylalanine or tryptophan, so this is likely a read error. The DNA is omitted, as the CDR3 cannot be located on it reliably, and the CDR3 follows TCRdb's listing. The chain couples TRBV9 to TRBJ2-7; the table's D call of TRBD2 was not tested on the DNA. The CDR3 length equals 13 residues, ends included. The germline V gene has CDR1 SGDLS and CDR2 YYNGEE. The CDR3 here is CASPGSSGARLVP.

This clone was detected only a few times. Other DNA sequences in the sample encode the same CDR3. The chain combines TRBV5-4 with TRBJ1-2, with D perhaps TRBD1 (6 bases). V was trimmed by 2 bases and J by 3 bases, leaving 8 bases between them. Germline CDR1 SGHNT, CDR2 YYREEE (reference sequence). The CDR3 contains 13 residues. CDR3 bases: TGTGCCAGCAGCTTTGGGGGCGACTATGGCTACACCTTC. Its protein product is CASSFGGDYGYTF.

V is TRBV5-1 and J is TRBJ2-5; 7 bases align to TRBD2. Germline lookup yields CDR1 SGHRS and CDR2 YFSETQ. V gave up 6 bases and J gave up 2 bases; unmatched junction bases: 10. This CDR3 comprises 15 residues. CDR3 amino acids: CASTSNTGGQETQYF. The CDR3, as DNA: TGCGCCAGCACTTCAAACACGGGGGGACAAGAGACCCAGTACTTC.

The chain joins TRBV5-1 to TRBJ2-7, with a possible D match to TRBD1 (5 bases). CDR3 size: 15 residues. V was cut by 0 bases and J by 0 bases, with 10 bases left in between. Germline lookup yields CDR1 SGHRS and CDR2 YFSETQ. The CDR3 region has the DNA TGCGCCAGCAGCTTGGGGGCAGGGTCCTCCTACGAGCAGTACTTC. This sequence encodes CASSLGAGSSYEQYF.

The rearrangement joins TRBV4-1 to TRBJ1-2, with D perhaps matching TRBD1 (5 bases). From germline, CDR1 is MGHRA and CDR2 YSYEKL. The CDR3 runs to 16 residues. Trimming pared 2 bases from V and 0 bases from J, leaving 13 bases between. CDR3 protein: CASSQRGRQSNYGYTF. The CDR3 bases are TGCGCCAGCAGCCAAAGGGGCCGACAATCTAACTATGGCTACACCTTC.

The sample holds a few counts of this clone. This CDR3 reads CASSTWGLAGRDTQYF. The CDR3, as DNA: TGTGCCAGTAGTACCTGGGGACTAGCGGGAAGAGATACGCAGTATTTT. The chain carries TRBV19 and TRBJ2-3; TRBD2 matches at 13 bases. CDR1 and CDR2 (germline): LNHDA, SQIVND (reference sequence). V lost 4 bases to trimming and J lost 5 bases; unmatched junction nucleotides: 6. CDR3 length: 16 residues.

The chain recombines TRBV2 with TRBJ2-7, with 7 bases that match TRBD1. The ends lost 6 bases at V and 3 bases at J; junction bases unmatched: 5. CDR3 length: 13 residues. Germline CDR1 is SNHLY and CDR2 is FYNNEI. CDR3 in amino acids: CASSGQVSYEQYF. The CDR3, as DNA: TGTGCCAGCAGCGGACAGGTTAGCTACGAGCAGTACTTC. Full variable domain (outside the CDR3, taken from reference TRBV2 and TRBJ2-7): EPEVTQTPSHQVTQMGQEVILRCVPISNHLYFYWYRQILGQKVEFLVSFYNNEISEKSEIFDDQFSVERPDGSNFTLKIRSTKLEDSAMYFCASSGQVSYEQYFGPGTRLTVT.

CDR3 sequence: CASSLRQGVNEKLFF. The CDR3 DNA follows: TGTGCCAGCAGTTTACGGCAGGGGGTTAATGAAAAACTGTTTTTT. The rearrangement uses TRBV27 and TRBJ1-4; 7 nucleotides line up with TRBD1. This CDR3 has 15 amino acids. Germline values: CDR1 MNHEY, CDR2 SMNVEV (reference sequence). V shed 2 bases and J 4 bases; nucleotides not matched to a gene: 4.

J is TRBJ2-3 and V is TRBV5-1, with TRBD2 matching over 11 bases. V shed 4 bases, J shed 3 bases, and the junction held 4 bases outside the gene matches. This CDR3 has 15 amino acids. The germline gives CDR1 SGHRS, CDR2 YFSETQ. The CDR3 nucleotides are TGCGCCAGCAGCATCCTAGCGGGAGGTACAGATACGCAGTATTTT. This translates into CASSILAGGTDTQYF.

The V call is TRBV7-9, the J call TRBJ1-3; D might be TRBD1 (6 bases). CDR1 is SEHNR and CDR2 is FQNEAQ in the germline V gene (reference sequence). This CDR3 is built from 14 residues. V was pared by 10 bases and J by 3 bases, with 16 bases between. This CDR3 is CATQVAGDGNTIYF. The DNA for the CDR3 is TGTGCCACCCAGGTCGCAGGGGATGGAAACACCATATATTTT.

This clone was recorded a few times. The chain carries TRBV29-1 and TRBJ2-5, with 9 bases aligning to TRBD2. With 5 bases clipped from V and 7 bases from J, the junction kept 14 bases outside the gene matches. Germline CDR1 reads SQVTM; CDR2 reads ANQGSEA. There are 15 residues in the CDR3. The CDR3 region has the DNA TGCAGCGTTAGTCGGGCTAGCGGGGTTGAAGGGACCCAGTACTTC. Protein sequence: CSVSRASGVEGTQYF.

This clone was observed a handful of times. The chain carries TRBV25-1 and TRBJ1-5; 9 nucleotides align to TRBD1. The germline V gene encodes CDR1 MGHDK and CDR2 SYGVNS. CDR3 length equals 16 residues. V trimming: 5 bases; J trimming: 1 base; junction bases outside the gene matches: 6. The CDR3, as DNA: TGTGCCAGCAGTCCCGGGACAGGGTACAGCAATCAGCCCCAGCATTTT. Its protein is CASSPGTGYSNQPQHF.

The chain couples TRBV9 to TRBJ2-2, with 7 positions matching TRBD1. Germline V gene lookup returns CDR1 SGDLS and CDR2 YYNGEE. This CDR3 has 16 amino acids. V dropped 3 bases and J dropped 3; count of bases not matched to a gene: 8. The CDR3 DNA reads TGTGCCAGCAGCGCTTTTCGGGACAGATACACCGGGGAGCTGTTTTTT. Translation: CASSAFRDRYTGELFF.

The chain combines TRBV9 with TRBJ2-1, with 9 bases lining up with TRBD2. This CDR3 has 14 amino acids. The germline gives CDR1 SGDLS, CDR2 YYNGEE. With 3 bases clipped from V and 2 bases from J, the junction kept 0 bases outside the gene matches. The CDR3 region has the DNA TGTGCCAGCAGCGCTAGCGGGACCTACAATGAGCAGTTCTTC. The encoded protein is CASSASGTYNEQFF.

V usage is TRBV18 and J usage is TRBJ2-7, with 8 bases lining up with TRBD1. Germline trimming cut 1 base from V and 3 bases from J; bases unmatched to any gene: 2. The CDR3 runs 14 residues. Germline assignment: CDR1 KGHSH and CDR2 LQKENI. The CDR3 protein is CASSPRGQDYEQYF. CDR3 sequence (DNA): TGTGCCAGCTCACCACGGGGACAGGACTACGAGCAGTACTTC. The whole variable domain, filled in from reference TRBV18 and TRBJ2-7, reads NAGVMQNPRHLVRRRGQEARLRCSPMKGHSHVYWYRQLPEEGLKFMVYLQKENIIDESGMPKERFSAEFPKEGPSILRIQQVVRGDSAAYFCASSPRGQDYEQYFGPGTRLTVT.

This clone was seen more than once but under ten times. The junction shows a germline mismatch at one end, possibly a read error. The chain combines TRBV27 with TRBJ2-5, with D possibly matching TRBD2 (6 bases). The CDR3 is 13 residues long. Looked up from germline, CDR1 is MNHEY and CDR2 is SMNVEV (reference sequence). The DNA for the CDR3 is TGTGCCAGCAGTTTATGGGGGGAAGAGAGCCAGTACTTC. Translating it yields CASSLWGEESQYF.

This chain uses TRBV13 with TRBJ1-2; TRBD1 matches at 7 bases. Per the germline V gene, CDR1 is PRHDT and CDR2 is FYEKMQ (reference sequence). J lost 7 bases, V lost 2 bases, and 10 bases had no gene match. There are 15 residues in the CDR3. CDR3 sequence (DNA): TGTGCCAGCAGCTTAATAGGTCAGGGGGAACGTGGCTACACCTTC. Protein product: CASSLIGQGERGYTF.

This clone showed up just a few times. The chain is built from TRBV7-2 and TRBJ1-2; 9 bases match TRBD1. This CDR3 is 12 amino acids long. The trim removed 5 bases at V and 9 bases at J, leaving 4 bases unmatched. Germline lookup yields CDR1 SGHTA and CDR2 FQGNSA. The DNA for the CDR3 is TGTGCCAGCAGCGTCGGGACAGGGCGCTACACCTTC. Its protein is CASSVGTGRYTF.

J is TRBJ2-5 and V is TRBV28, with TRBD2 as a possible D gene (6 bases). CDR3 length: 15 residues. Per germline, CDR1 MDHEN and CDR2 SYDVKM. V dropped 8 bases and J dropped 2 bases, with 18 bases sitting between them. The CDR3 region has the DNA TGTGCCAGCCTCGCCGCACAGGCGGGGCAAGAGACCCAGTACTTC. The encoded protein is CASLAAQAGQETQYF.

The V call is TRBV5-1, the J call TRBJ2-5; D is perhaps TRBD1 (6 bases). Between the trimmed V and J ends, which lost 0 bases and 2 bases, there was a span of 17 bases. Germline V CDR1 and CDR2: SGHRS, YFSETQ. This CDR3 is 17 amino acids long. This chain's CDR3 is CASSLDRVVVIQETQYF. DNA of the CDR3: TGCGCCAGCAGCTTGGACAGGGTAGTAGTGATACAAGAGACCCAGTACTTC.

The chain uses TRBV15 and TRBJ2-7, with D unresolved. V gave up 1 base and J gave up 5 bases, with 6 bases separating them. Germline values: CDR1 LNHNV, CDR2 YYDKDF (reference sequence). The CDR3 runs 12 residues. The CDR3 is CATSRGNNEQYF. CDR3 in DNA: TGTGCCACCAGCAGAGGTAATAACGAGCAGTACTTC. The whole variable domain, remainder taken from reference TRBV15 and TRBJ2-7, is DAMVIQNPRYQVTQFGKPVTLSCSQTLNHNVMYWYQQKSSQAPKLLFHYYDKDFNNEADTPDNFQSRRPNTSFCFLDIRSPGLGDTAMYLCATSRGNNEQYFGPGTRLTVT.

This clone was observed a few times. The chain joins TRBV29-1 to TRBJ2-3; 7 bases line up with TRBD2. J was trimmed by 3 bases and V by 5 bases; bases with no gene match: 17. Germline CDR1 SQVTM, CDR2 ANQGSEA. The CDR3 consists of 17 residues. Here the CDR3 DNA reads TGCAGCGTTACGGAGGCTAGCGGATCCCTGGGGACAGATACGCAGTATTTT. The encoded protein is CSVTEASGSLGTDTQYF.